Here is one TCR beta chain with its context. This receptor's antigen is unknown. Base qualities are not at hand, and no much larger clone is one base apart. The sample belongs to a study of T cell changes during pregnancy in multiple sclerosis (dated by TCRdb to about 2019). Study-wide context: In women with multiple sclerosis, the researchers looked at how the T cell repertoire shifted as pregnancy progressed.

Unmatched junction bases come to 6, with V trimmed by 4 bases and J by 4 bases. Taken from the germline V gene, the CDR1 and CDR2 loops are SGDLS and YYNGEE. Counted from cysteine to phenylalanine, this CDR3 has 15 amino acids. The CDR3 DNA has 45 bases and is translated from base 1. Libraries were built with the immunoSEQ multiplex PCR assay. The table comes from immuneACCESS by way of TCRdb, which keeps in-frame sequences with V and J called. Part of the clones is missing from these tables; in studies checked, under half for an unresolved V gene and the rest for unknown reasons. In all, the sample holds around 56,000 clones, and approximately 94% of those were seen once. The ten largest clones add up to 2.5% to 3% of the sample.

The clonotype was recovered from a female donor with multiple sclerosis, enrolled in a pregnancy study. The sample was CD8+ T cells from peripheral blood mononuclear cells, taken after pregnancy. In this chain, TRBV9 is recombined with TRBJ2-1, with 9 bases in between that match TRBD1. The nucleotides are TGTGCCAGCAGCCCTAGTGGGACAGGGTACAATGAGCAGTTCTTC. Its translation reads: CASSPSGTGYNEQFF.